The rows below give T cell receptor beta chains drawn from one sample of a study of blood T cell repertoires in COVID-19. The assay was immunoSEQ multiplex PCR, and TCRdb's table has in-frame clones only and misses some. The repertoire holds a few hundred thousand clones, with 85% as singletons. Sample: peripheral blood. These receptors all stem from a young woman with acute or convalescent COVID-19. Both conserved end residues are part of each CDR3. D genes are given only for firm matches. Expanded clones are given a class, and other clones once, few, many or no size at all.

CDR3nt: TGTGCCAGCAGCCGACAGTCCTACAATGAGCAGTTCTTC
CDR3aa: CASSRQSYNEQFF
d_gene: NA
abundance: NA
j_gene: TRBJ2-1
v_gene: TRBV14

CDR3nt: TGTGCCAGCAGCTTAGTGGGACTAGCGGGAGGCCTTTACAATGAGCAGTTCTTC
CDR3aa: CASSLVGLAGGLYNEQFF
d_gene: TRBD2
abundance: NA
j_gene: TRBJ2-1
v_gene: TRBV7-9

CDR3nt: TGCGCCAGCAGCTCCGATACAGGGGGCTTCACTGAAGCTTTCTTT
CDR3aa: CASSSDTGGFTEAFF
d_gene: TRBD1
abundance: NA
j_gene: TRBJ1-1
v_gene: TRBV5-1

CDR3nt: TGTGCCAGCTCACCAGGGGGCCAGGGGCTAGGCTACACCTTC
CDR3aa: CASSPGGQGLGYTF
d_gene: NA
abundance: NA
j_gene: TRBJ1-2
v_gene: TRBV18

CDR3nt: TGTGCCACCAGCAGGTCCGGTAGCGGGGGCAACAATGAGCAGTTCTTC
CDR3aa: CATSRSGSGGNNEQFF
d_gene: TRBD2
abundance: NA
j_gene: TRBJ2-1
v_gene: TRBV15

CDR3nt: TGTGCCAGCAGTACGCAGGGACAGCTCTACGAGCAGTACTTC
CDR3aa: CASSTQGQLYEQYF
d_gene: TRBD1
abundance: NA
j_gene: TRBJ2-7
v_gene: TRBV6-5

CDR3nt: TGTGCCAGCAGTTTCCCATGGACTAGCGGCTCCTACGAGCAGTACTTC
CDR3aa: CASSFPWTSGSYEQYF
d_gene: TRBD2
abundance: NA
j_gene: TRBJ2-7
v_gene: TRBV28

CDR3nt: TGTGCCTGCGGGACAGCACTTGAAGCTTTCTTT
CDR3aa: CACGTALEAFF
d_gene: TRBD1
abundance: NA
j_gene: TRBJ1-1
v_gene: TRBV2

CDR3nt: TGCGCCAGCAGCTTTACGGGGGGCCCTCAAGAGACCCAGTACTTC
CDR3aa: CASSFTGGPQETQYF
d_gene: NA
abundance: once
j_gene: TRBJ2-5
v_gene: TRBV5-1

CDR3nt: TGTGCCACCAGTGATTTGACTAGCGTGGCCGGGGAGCTGTTTTTT
CDR3aa: CATSDLTSVAGELFF
d_gene: TRBD2
abundance: NA
j_gene: TRBJ2-2
v_gene: TRBV24-1

CDR3nt: TGTGCCAGCAGTTACTCGGAGGAGACCCAGTACTTC
CDR3aa: CASSYSEETQYF
d_gene: NA
abundance: NA
j_gene: TRBJ2-5
v_gene: TRBV6-2/TRBV6-3

CDR3nt: TGTGCCAGCAGTTTATCGATAGGGCAGGGTGCCGATCAGCCCCAGCATTTT
CDR3aa: CASSLSIGQGADQPQHF
d_gene: NA
abundance: NA
j_gene: TRBJ1-5
v_gene: TRBV27

CDR3nt: TGCGCCAGCAGGGACGGGGTGGCGGGCACTGAAGCTTTCTTT
CDR3aa: CASRDGVAGTEAFF
d_gene: NA
abundance: NA
j_gene: TRBJ1-1
v_gene: TRBV10-1

CDR3nt: TGTGCCAGCAGCAAAAACGGCAGGGGAGGGCAAGGCTACACCTTC
CDR3aa: CASSKNGRGGQGYTF
d_gene: NA
abundance: NA
j_gene: TRBJ1-2
v_gene: TRBV21-1

CDR3nt: TGTGCCAGCAGAACCGGGACAGGAGATGAAAAACTGTTTTTT
CDR3aa: CASRTGTGDEKLFF
d_gene: TRBD1
abundance: NA
j_gene: TRBJ1-4
v_gene: TRBV28

CDR3nt: TGTGCCAGCAGCCCTAGCTTTCGCTCCTACAATGAGCAGTTCTTC
CDR3aa: CASSPSFRSYNEQFF
d_gene: NA
abundance: few
j_gene: TRBJ2-1
v_gene: TRBV7-3

CDR3nt: TGTGCCAGCAGCTTTTTAGGGAGCTATGGCTACACCTTC
CDR3aa: CASSFLGSYGYTF
d_gene: NA
abundance: NA
j_gene: TRBJ1-2
v_gene: TRBV9

CDR3nt: TGCGCCAGCAGCTTGTCCGGAGATACGCAGTATTTT
CDR3aa: CASSLSGDTQYF
d_gene: NA
abundance: once
j_gene: TRBJ2-3
v_gene: TRBV5-1

CDR3nt: TGTGCCAGCAGCCCAGGGTCGGGGGTCGGCTATGGCTACACCTTC
CDR3aa: CASSPGSGVGYGYTF
d_gene: NA
abundance: NA
j_gene: TRBJ1-2
v_gene: TRBV5-5

CDR3nt: TGTGCCAGCAGCCAGAGGGAGGGATTCTACGAGCAGTACTTC
CDR3aa: CASSQREGFYEQYF
d_gene: TRBD2
abundance: NA
j_gene: TRBJ2-7
v_gene: TRBV4-2

CDR3nt: TGTGCCAGCAGCTGGCGGGAGGGGAGCTACGAGCAGTACTTC
CDR3aa: CASSWREGSYEQYF
d_gene: TRBD2
abundance: few
j_gene: TRBJ2-7
v_gene: TRBV7-8

CDR3nt: TGTGCCAGCAGCCCGGGAGTGTACACTGAAGCTTTCTTT
CDR3aa: CASSPGVYTEAFF
d_gene: NA
abundance: NA
j_gene: TRBJ1-1
v_gene: TRBV7-2

CDR3nt: TGTGCCAGCAGTCTCCCGACAGGGTACTACGAGCAGTACTTC
CDR3aa: CASSLPTGYYEQYF
d_gene: TRBD1
abundance: NA
j_gene: TRBJ2-7
v_gene: TRBV6-5

CDR3nt: TGTGCCAGCAGCCCCTCTGTGACTGGCTCTGGGGCCAACGTCCTGACTTTC
CDR3aa: CASSPSVTGSGANVLTF
d_gene: NA
abundance: NA
j_gene: TRBJ2-6
v_gene: TRBV3-1/TRBV3-2

CDR3nt: TGCGCCAGCAGTGAGACAGAAGAGCCTTTTGAAAAACTGTTTTTT
CDR3aa: CASSETEEPFEKLFF
d_gene: NA
abundance: once
j_gene: TRBJ1-4
v_gene: TRBV10-1

CDR3nt: TGTGCCAGTAGTTCAGGACAGCCGAATAGCAATCAGCCCCAGCATTTT
CDR3aa: CASSSGQPNSNQPQHF
d_gene: NA
abundance: NA
j_gene: TRBJ1-5
v_gene: TRBV19

CDR3nt: TGTGCCAGCAGTCCCGACTCCCGTGAAGCTTTCTTT
CDR3aa: CASSPDSREAFF
d_gene: NA
abundance: NA
j_gene: TRBJ1-1
v_gene: TRBV12-3/TRBV12-4

CDR3nt: TGTGCCAGCAGTCGTACAGGGGGCGGAGGAGAAAAACTGTTTTTT
CDR3aa: CASSRTGGGGEKLFF
d_gene: TRBD1
abundance: NA
j_gene: TRBJ1-4
v_gene: TRBV6-6

CDR3nt: TGTGCCAGCAGACTCGGGACACCTAACACTGAAGCTTTCTTT
CDR3aa: CASRLGTPNTEAFF
d_gene: NA
abundance: NA
j_gene: TRBJ1-1
v_gene: TRBV28

CDR3nt: TGTGCCAGCAGTTTAATTTGGCGTGGAGGAACCGAAAAACTGTTTTTT
CDR3aa: CASSLIWRGGTEKLFF
d_gene: NA
abundance: NA
j_gene: TRBJ1-4
v_gene: TRBV28

CDR3nt: TGCAGTGCTGGGACAGCCTACGAGCAGTACTTC
CDR3aa: CSAGTAYEQYF
d_gene: TRBD1
abundance: NA
j_gene: TRBJ2-7
v_gene: TRBV20-1

CDR3nt: TGTGCCAGCTCACCGGCCCTCGGGACTGAAGCTTTCTTT
CDR3aa: CASSPALGTEAFF
d_gene: NA
abundance: NA
j_gene: TRBJ1-1
v_gene: TRBV18

CDR3nt: TGTGCCTGGAGTCGGACAGGGACAAGTGGCTACACCTTC
CDR3aa: CAWSRTGTSGYTF
d_gene: TRBD1
abundance: NA
j_gene: TRBJ1-2
v_gene: TRBV30

CDR3nt: TGCGCCAGTACCAGCGGGGATAATTCACCCCTCCACTTT
CDR3aa: CASTSGDNSPLHF
d_gene: NA
abundance: NA
j_gene: TRBJ1-6
v_gene: TRBV5-1

CDR3nt: TGCGCCAGCAGCCATTCGGGAGTTCTAGCCAAAAACATTCAGTACTTC
CDR3aa: CASSHSGVLAKNIQYF
d_gene: NA
abundance: NA
j_gene: TRBJ2-4
v_gene: TRBV5-1

CDR3nt: TGTGCCACGGGGGATTTGAATTCACCCCTCCACTTT
CDR3aa: CATGDLNSPLHF
d_gene: NA
abundance: NA
j_gene: TRBJ1-6
v_gene: TRBV5-4

CDR3nt: TGTGCCAGCAGTGAAGACCTAGCGGGGGGGACCGCAGCAGATACGCAGTATTTT
CDR3aa: CASSEDLAGGTAADTQYF
d_gene: TRBD2
abundance: NA
j_gene: TRBJ2-3
v_gene: TRBV6-1

CDR3nt: TGTGCCAGTAGTATATTGGGGGCCACTGAAGCTTTCTTT
CDR3aa: CASSILGATEAFF
d_gene: NA
abundance: NA
j_gene: TRBJ1-1
v_gene: TRBV19

CDR3nt: TGTGCCAGCAGGTCCACAGGGGAGGGCAATCAGCCCCAGCATTTT
CDR3aa: CASRSTGEGNQPQHF
d_gene: TRBD1
abundance: NA
j_gene: TRBJ1-5
v_gene: TRBV7-3

CDR3nt: TGTGCCAGCAGCCAACTTAACACCGGGGAGCTGTTTTTT
CDR3aa: CASSQLNTGELFF
d_gene: NA
abundance: NA
j_gene: TRBJ2-2
v_gene: TRBV14

CDR3nt: TGTGCCAGCTCACCACCGCAGGGCCCAGTTCATTCTAGCACAGATACGCAGTATTTT
CDR3aa: CASSPPQGPVHSSTDTQYF
d_gene: NA
abundance: NA
j_gene: TRBJ2-3
v_gene: TRBV18

CDR3nt: TGTGCCAGCAGCTTTACCGCGTACGAGCAGTACTTC
CDR3aa: CASSFTAYEQYF
d_gene: NA
abundance: NA
j_gene: TRBJ2-7
v_gene: TRBV11-2

CDR3nt: TGCGCCAGCAGCCAAGAGGGGTCGGGACAGGGTGTAAACATTCAGTACTTC
CDR3aa: CASSQEGSGQGVNIQYF
d_gene: TRBD1
abundance: NA
j_gene: TRBJ2-4
v_gene: TRBV4-1

CDR3nt: TGTGCCAGCTCCCGGGGACAGAATGAAAAACTGTTTTTT
CDR3aa: CASSRGQNEKLFF
d_gene: TRBD1
abundance: NA
j_gene: TRBJ1-4
v_gene: TRBV18

CDR3nt: TGTGCCTGGAGCCCCGGCGGTCAGGGGGATGAAAAACTGTTTTTT
CDR3aa: CAWSPGGQGDEKLFF
d_gene: TRBD1
abundance: few
j_gene: TRBJ1-4
v_gene: TRBV30

CDR3nt: TGTGCCAGCAGCCTCGGGACAGGGGCACACGAGCAGTACTTC
CDR3aa: CASSLGTGAHEQYF
d_gene: TRBD1
abundance: once
j_gene: TRBJ2-7
v_gene: TRBV9

CDR3nt: TGTGCCAGCAGCTTCGTTGGGGGACAGGGTTGGTCCGATGAAAAACTGTTTTTT
CDR3aa: CASSFVGGQGWSDEKLFF
d_gene: TRBD1
abundance: NA
j_gene: TRBJ1-4
v_gene: TRBV7-2

CDR3nt: TGTGCCAGCAGCCGACAGGGAGCAATAGATTCACCCCTCCACTTT
CDR3aa: CASSRQGAIDSPLHF
d_gene: TRBD1
abundance: NA
j_gene: TRBJ1-6
v_gene: TRBV2